This TCR beta chain was captured by sequencing in a study of shared clonotypes between healthy human individuals. This clone was counted only a few times. Method: immunoSEQ multiplex PCR; TCRdb's copy keeps in-frame clones and lacks some. Among about 690,000 clones, less than 95% were seen once, and the ten largest hold about 34%. CD45RO+ cells went into CD8 memory alongside CCR7-negative CD45RA+ TemRA cells. The germline gives CDR1 SGHRS, CDR2 YFSETQ. The V gene lost 2 bases and the J gene lost 8 bases, with 11 bases spanning the gap. The CDR3 totals 13 residues. The chain carries TRBV5-1 and TRBJ1-5; possible D gene TRBD1, 5 bases. The TCR sequence derives from a man aged 18 to 29 in good health. Some clones in this sample may be carry-over from other donors' samples. The sample was memory CD8+ T cells from PBMCs. This sample's subset: CD45RO+ cells pooled with CCR7-negative TemRA cells. DNA for the CDR3: TGCGCCAGCAGCTTCGCAGGGAGGGAGCCCCAGCATTTT. This translates into CASSFAGREPQHF.